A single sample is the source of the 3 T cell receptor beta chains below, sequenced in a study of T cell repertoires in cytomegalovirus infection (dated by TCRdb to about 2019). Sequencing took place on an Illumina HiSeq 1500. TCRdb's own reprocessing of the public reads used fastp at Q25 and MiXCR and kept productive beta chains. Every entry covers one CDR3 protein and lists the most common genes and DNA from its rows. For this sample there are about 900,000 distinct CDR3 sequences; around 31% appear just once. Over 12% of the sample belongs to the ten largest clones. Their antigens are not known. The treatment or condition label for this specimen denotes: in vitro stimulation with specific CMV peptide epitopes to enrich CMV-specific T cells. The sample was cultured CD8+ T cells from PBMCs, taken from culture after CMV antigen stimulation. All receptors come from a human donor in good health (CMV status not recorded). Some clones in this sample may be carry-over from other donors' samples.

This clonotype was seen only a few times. The CDR3 reads CASSLGTAPSYGYTF. The CDR3 region has the DNA TGTGCCAGCAGTTTAGGGACCGCCCCTAGCTATGGCTACACCTTC. The chain uses TRBV12-3 or TRBV12-4 and TRBJ1-2; D not resolved. The CDR3 covers 15 residues. Trimming shortened V by 1 base and J by 4 bases, and 13 bases separated the two germline ends.

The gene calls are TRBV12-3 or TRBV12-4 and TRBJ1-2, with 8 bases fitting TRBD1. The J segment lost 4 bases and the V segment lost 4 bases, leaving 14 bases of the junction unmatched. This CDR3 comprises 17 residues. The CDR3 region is CASSSTTGDTGGYGYTF. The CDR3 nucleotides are TGTGCCAGCAGTTCTACTACCGGAGACACAGGGGGCTATGGCTACACCTTC.

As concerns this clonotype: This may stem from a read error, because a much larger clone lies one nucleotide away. The CDR3 nucleotides are TGTGCCATCAGTCCCAGGGCAGGACCGAACACTAAAGCTTTCTTT. This translates into CAISPRAGPNTKAFF. V and J are TRBV10-3 and TRBJ1-1; tentative D call: TRBD1 (5 bases). The V gene's germline CDR1 is ENHRY and CDR2 SYGVKD. This CDR3 contains 15 residues.